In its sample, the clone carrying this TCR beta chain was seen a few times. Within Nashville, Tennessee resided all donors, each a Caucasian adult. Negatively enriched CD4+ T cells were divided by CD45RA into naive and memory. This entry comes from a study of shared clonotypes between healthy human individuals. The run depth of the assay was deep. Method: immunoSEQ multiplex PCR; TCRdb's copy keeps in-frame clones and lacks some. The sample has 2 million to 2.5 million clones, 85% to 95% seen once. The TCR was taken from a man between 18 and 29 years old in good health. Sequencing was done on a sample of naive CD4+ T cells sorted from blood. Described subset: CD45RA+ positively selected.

The CDR3 region has the DNA TGTGCTACCGGGGAGCTGTTTTTT. It codes for CATGELFF. The chain employs TRBV7-9 and TRBJ2-2, with D uncertain. The length of the CDR3 is 8 residues. CDR1 SEHNR and CDR2 FQNEAQ come from the germline V gene (reference sequence).